Presented here are 18 T cell receptor beta chains from one specimen sequenced in a study of cytomegalovirus exposure and HLA in healthy donors (dated by TCRdb to the late 2010s). The receptor library was made with the immunoSEQ multiplex PCR assay. The multiplex PCR relied on a mix of 60 forward primers for TCR Vbeta segments and 13 reverse primers for TCR Jbeta segments. The source is immuneACCESS, and TCRdb retained only in-frame sequences with V and J called. Part of the clones is not carried over; for the studies checked, unresolved V genes explain less than half of this, and the remainder is unexplained. The sample includes about 120,000 clones, with 9% to 10% observed a single time. 2.5% to 3.5% of the sample is taken by the ten largest. The sequencing sample was made of PBMCs. These receptors all stem from a man aged 25-45 years in good health and CMV-seronegative.

V and J are TRBV10-2 and TRBJ2-1, with TRBD2 matching 12 bases. Germline CDR1 is WSHSY and CDR2 is SAAADI. Losses at the gene ends were 10 bases for V and 0 bases for J; bases not matched to a gene: 13. The CDR3 has 18 residues. The CDR3 loop is CATQPGTSGYSSYNEQFF. Written as DNA, the CDR3 is TGCGCCACCCAACCCGGGACTAGCGGGTATAGCTCCTACAATGAGCAGTTCTTC.

Written as DNA, the CDR3 is TGCAGTGCACTCATCACTGAAGCTTTCTTT. It specifies CSALITEAFF. The rearrangement links TRBV20-1 to TRBJ1-1; D is unresolved. Trimming removed 6 bases from V and 4 bases from J, with 6 bases in between. There are 10 residues in the CDR3. Per germline, CDR1 DFQATT and CDR2 SNEGSKA (reference sequence).

The chain links TRBV7-2 to TRBJ1-1; D gene ambiguous. Between the trimmed V and J ends, which lost 4 bases and 1 base, there was a span of 7 bases. The CDR3 totals 13 residues. Germline loops: CDR1 SGHTA, CDR2 FQGNSA. The CDR3 is CASSSTRNTEAFF. In DNA, the CDR3 is TGTGCCAGCAGCTCGACACGGAACACTGAAGCTTTCTTT.

This rearrangement joins TRBV13 to TRBJ1-1; D unclear. The germline V gene has CDR1 PRHDT and CDR2 FYEKMQ (reference sequence). This CDR3 contains 15 residues. V dropped 2 bases and J dropped 2 bases, with 12 bases sitting between them. CDR3 sequence (DNA): TGTGCCAGCAGCTTAACGAACAGAAAAAACACTGAAGCTTTCTTT. This sequence encodes CASSLTNRKNTEAFF.

This clone was observed a handful of times. The gene calls are TRBV4-1 and TRBJ1-1; D gene ambiguous. The CDR3 spans 15 residues. V was cut by 0 bases and J by 5 bases, with 13 bases left in between. Germline loops: CDR1 MGHRA, CDR2 YSYEKL. Here the CDR3 DNA reads TGCGCCAGCAGCCAAGATACCGGGTTCTATACTGAAGCTTTCTTT. Translating it yields CASSQDTGFYTEAFF.

The rearrangement links TRBV7-2 to TRBJ2-7, with D perhaps matching TRBD2 (6 bases). V was shortened by 8 bases and J by 8 bases, with 10 bases between the two germline ends. This CDR3 is 10 amino acids long. Germline assignment: CDR1 SGHTA and CDR2 FQGNSA. The CDR3 sequence: CASGRGKQYF. The CDR3, as DNA: TGTGCCAGCGGTCGCGGGAAGCAGTACTTC.

This clone has just a few counts. The chain employs TRBV7-2 and TRBJ2-3; TRBD1 aligns across 9 bases. With V trimmed by 5 bases and J by 4 bases, 13 bases remained unmatched. Germline V gene lookup returns CDR1 SGHTA and CDR2 FQGNSA. This CDR3 contains 17 residues. The CDR3 loop is CASSPGTGLVGADTQYF. The CDR3 coding sequence is TGTGCCAGCAGCCCCGGGACAGGGCTCGTTGGTGCAGATACGCAGTATTTT. Combining the CDR3 with reference TRBV7-2 and TRBJ2-3 gives the whole variable domain GAGVSQSPSNKVTEKGKDVELRCDPISGHTALYWYRQSLGQGLEFLIYFQGNSAPDKSGLPSDRFSAERTGGSVSTLTIQRTQQEDSAVYLCASSPGTGLVGADTQYFGPGTRLTVL.

The chain has TRBV7-8 and TRBJ2-3; 7 bases match TRBD2. Trimming cost V 1 base and J 4 bases; bases outside gene matches: 2. This CDR3 region has 14 residues. Germline CDR1 reads SGHVS; CDR2 reads FQNEAQ. CDR3 DNA: TGTGCCAGCAGCTTAGGCGGGAGTGCAGATACGCAGTATTTT. This codes for CASSLGGSADTQYF.

This clone was seen a handful of times. This chain uses TRBV11-2 with TRBJ2-5; D is unclear. The CDR3 contains 12 residues. Germline V gene sequence: CDR1 SGHAT, CDR2 FQNNGV. V shed 4 bases and J shed 4 bases, with 7 bases lying between them. CDR3: CASSSNAETQYF. DNA of the CDR3: TGTGCCAGCAGCTCTAATGCAGAGACCCAGTACTTC.

This clone was detected a few times. The chain combines TRBV9 with TRBJ2-7; TRBD1 aligns across 7 bases. The trim removed 4 bases at V and 6 bases at J, leaving 10 bases unmatched. Germline assignment: CDR1 SGDLS and CDR2 YYNGEE. CDR3 length: 14 residues. CDR3 protein: CASSRTGEPLEQYF. The CDR3 bases are TGTGCCAGCAGCCGTACAGGGGAACCCCTCGAGCAGTACTTC.

This clone appeared a few times. This chain links TRBV2 with TRBJ2-5; 8 bases match TRBD1. CDR3 length: 14 residues. V trimming: 5 bases; J trimming: 1 base; junction bases outside the gene matches: 3. CDR1 SNHLY and CDR2 FYNNEI come from the germline V gene. CDR3 DNA sequence: TGTGCCAGCAGTCCCGGGACAGGCCAAGAGACCCAGTACTTC. It specifies CASSPGTGQETQYF. The full variable domain, with the rest looked up from reference TRBV2 and TRBJ2-5, is EPEVTQTPSHQVTQMGQEVILRCVPISNHLYFYWYRQILGQKVEFLVSFYNNEISEKSEIFDDQFSVERPDGSNFTLKIRSTKLEDSAMYFCASSPGTGQETQYFGPGTRLLVL.

This clone was seen more than once but under ten times. The CDR3 region has the DNA TGTGCCACCAGCAGAGAAGTGTTGGGGACAGGGCCCTACGAGCAGTACTTC. Encoded protein: CATSREVLGTGPYEQYF. The rearrangement uses TRBV15 and TRBJ2-7; TRBD1 aligns across 9 bases. J was trimmed by 2 bases and V by 0 bases; bases with no gene match: 8. Germline CDR1 LNHNV, CDR2 YYDKDF (reference sequence). This CDR3 has 17 residues.

This clone has a handful of counts. This sequence joins TRBV9 and TRBJ2-5; D remains unclear. CDR3 length: 13 residues. The V gene lost 0 bases and the J gene lost 0 bases, with 3 bases spanning the gap. Germline values: CDR1 SGDLS, CDR2 YYNGEE. The CDR3 sequence: CASSVANQETQYF. The CDR3 nucleotides are TGTGCCAGCAGCGTAGCCAACCAAGAGACCCAGTACTTC. The whole variable domain, remainder taken from reference TRBV9 and TRBJ2-5, is DSGVTQTPKHLITATGQRVTLRCSPRSGDLSVYWYQQSLDQGLQFLIQYYNGEERAKGNILERFSAQQFPDLHSELNLSSLELGDSALYFCASSVANQETQYFGPGTRLLVL.

In this sample, this clone turned up a few times. V gene TRBV7-9 combines with J gene TRBJ2-3; the match to TRBD1 covers 12 bases. V lost 6 bases and J lost 11; bases outside the gene matches: 15. Germline V gene lookup returns CDR1 SEHNR and CDR2 FQNEAQ (reference sequence). There are 16 residues in the CDR3. The CDR3 coding sequence is TGTGCCAGCAGACCACCGAGGGACAGGGGGCTCTCGGGGCAGTATTTT. This translates into CASRPPRDRGLSGQYF.

The chain couples TRBV6-5 to TRBJ2-1; the D gene is possibly TRBD2 (5 bases). Germline CDR1 MNHEY, CDR2 SVGAGI. V shed 6 bases and J shed 0 bases, with 12 bases lying between them. The CDR3 spans 15 residues. In nucleotides, the CDR3 is TGTGCCAGCAGGCCGCGGGTGAGCTCCTACAATGAGCAGTTCTTC. Its translation: CASRPRVSSYNEQFF.

This clone has more than one count but fewer than ten. This chain connects TRBV4-2 to TRBJ2-1, with TRBD2 matching over 9 bases. Germline V gives CDR1 LGHNA, CDR2 YNFKEQ. The V and J ends lost 1 base and 5 bases, in that order; junction bases with no gene match: 9. The CDR3 has 17 amino acids. CDR3 amino acids: CASSQAVAGVGDNEQFF. The CDR3, as DNA: TGTGCCAGCAGCCAAGCTGTAGCGGGAGTTGGGGACAATGAGCAGTTCTTC.

This clone was seen only a few times. This chain uses TRBV25-1 with TRBJ1-3; TRBD1 matches 9 bases. Per germline, CDR1 MGHDK and CDR2 SYGVNS. Losses at the gene ends were 8 bases for V and 1 base for J; bases not matched to a gene: 9. This CDR3 has 16 residues. The CDR3 DNA reads as TGTGCCAGCGCGAGGGGACAGGGAGGATCTGGAAACACCATATATTTT. Translated: CASARGQGGSGNTIYF.

In its sample, this clone was seen a few times. The V and J genes are TRBV6-5 and TRBJ1-5, with D possibly matching TRBD1 (5 bases). V lost 5 bases to trimming and J lost 6 bases, with 11 bases between them. Germline CDR1 is MNHEY and CDR2 is SVGAGI. The CDR3 runs to 13 residues. DNA for the CDR3: TGTGCCAGCAGTGGAAACGGGGGTCAGCCCCAGCATTTT. It yields the protein CASSGNGGQPQHF.